These 14 T cell receptor beta chains originate from one sample sequenced in a study of OX40 agonist ivuxolimab in advanced cancers. Data came from immunoSEQ multiplex PCR; TCRdb stores just in-frame clones and leaves some out. This table holds more than 85,000 clones, around 90% found once. The source material was CD4+ or CD8+ T cells sorted from blood, sampled in a trial of the OX40 agonist ivuxolimab. The receptors here all came from an adult with an advanced solid tumor such as melanoma, head and neck, liver or kidney cancer.

The CDR3 loop reads CATSRGGTRHTDTQYF. CDR3 bases: TGTGCCACCAGCAGAGGTGGAACGAGACACACAGATACGCAGTATTTT. The gene calls are TRBV15 and TRBJ2-3, with D unclear. Germline V gene lookup returns CDR1 LNHNV and CDR2 YYDKDF (reference sequence). Deletions cut 1 base from V and 2 bases from J, with 13 bases between. There are 16 residues in the CDR3.

This clone was counted between two and nine times. The chain joins TRBV28 to TRBJ2-7, with no clear D. The CDR3 has 16 residues. Per germline, CDR1 MDHEN and CDR2 SYDVKM. Trimming stripped 1 base from V and 2 bases from J, with 15 bases between. The CDR3 nucleotides read TGTGCCAGCAGTTTATTTAGAACAGCGATAACCTACGAGCAGTACTTC. This translates into CASSLFRTAITYEQYF.

The genes are TRBV7-2 and TRBJ2-7; D gene unclear. V lost 0 bases and J 1 base, leaving 7 bases between the germline ends. Germline CDR1 is SGHTA and CDR2 is FQGNSA. This CDR3 contains 14 residues. The CDR3 DNA is TGTGCCAGCAGCTTAGCAACACCGTCCTACGAGCAGTACTTC. Residues: CASSLATPSYEQYF. The full variable domain, with the rest looked up from reference TRBV7-2 and TRBJ2-7, is GAGVSQSPSNKVTEKGKDVELRCDPISGHTALYWYRQSLGQGLEFLIYFQGNSAPDKSGLPSDRFSAERTGGSVSTLTIQRTQQEDSAVYLCASSLATPSYEQYFGPGTRLTVT.

The chain has TRBV7-9 and TRBJ2-7; D is tentatively TRBD1 or TRBD2 (7 bases each). The V gene's germline CDR1 is SEHNR and CDR2 FQNEAQ (reference sequence). V gave up 0 bases and J gave up 4 bases, with 13 bases separating them. The CDR3 covers 15 residues. CDR3 residues: CASSLAGGGGYEQYF. DNA for the CDR3: TGTGCCAGCAGCTTAGCAGGGGGCGGGGGATACGAGCAGTACTTC.

The genes are TRBV28 and TRBJ1-2, with 7 positions matching TRBD1. Unmatched junction bases numbered 6, after V lost 5 bases and J lost 0 bases. Germline V gives CDR1 MDHEN, CDR2 SYDVKM. The CDR3 covers 15 residues. In DNA, the CDR3 is TGTGCCAGCAGTCCTACAGGGGAAGCTAACTATGGCTACACCTTC. It is translated as CASSPTGEANYGYTF.

This chain links TRBV7-9 with TRBJ1-1, with D possibly TRBD1 on 5 matching bases. The CDR3 runs to 15 residues. V was cut by 5 bases and J by 6 bases, with 19 bases left in between. CDR1 SEHNR and CDR2 FQNEAQ come from the germline V gene (reference sequence). The CDR3 DNA sequence: TGTGCCAGCAGCCAAGGAGGGGTGGCGGGACCTGAAGCTTTCTTT. This encodes CASSQGGVAGPEAFF.

The chain carries TRBV28 and TRBJ1-3; D remains ambiguous. Germline V gene lookup returns CDR1 MDHEN and CDR2 SYDVKM. The CDR3 extends over 16 amino acids. Trimming left V 2 bases short and J 0 bases short, with 11 bases between. In nucleotides, the CDR3 is TGTGCCAGCAGTTTAAGTTACACGGGCTCTGGAAACACCATATATTTT. This gives the protein CASSLSYTGSGNTIYF.

This clone was detected a few times. The genes are TRBV7-9 and TRBJ2-7; TRBD2 matches 7 bases. Germline assignment: CDR1 SEHNR and CDR2 FQNEAQ (reference sequence). The CDR3 extends over 13 amino acids. The V segment lost 6 bases and the J segment 2 bases; nucleotides outside the gene matches: 4. In nucleotides, the CDR3 is TGTGCCAGCAGGCTAGCGGCTCCCTACGAGCAGTACTTC. This codes for CASRLAAPYEQYF.

The chain combines TRBV28 with TRBJ2-1; TRBD1 matches 9 bases. With V trimmed by 3 bases and J by 2 bases, 5 bases remained unmatched. Germline assignment: CDR1 MDHEN and CDR2 SYDVKM. The length of the CDR3 is 16 residues. The CDR3 region has the DNA TGTGCCAGCAGTTTTGGTACAGGGGGCGCCTACAATGAGCAGTTCTTC. Translating gives CASSFGTGGAYNEQFF.

The J gene is TRBJ1-1, the V gene TRBV2; D ambiguous. V lost 6 bases and J 5 bases, leaving 16 bases between the germline ends. The CDR3 has 14 residues. The germline V gene has CDR1 SNHLY and CDR2 FYNNEI. CDR3 loop: CASRPRRGGTEAFF. DNA for the CDR3: TGTGCCAGCAGACCCCGTCGTGGAGGAACTGAAGCTTTCTTT.

The chain has TRBV18 and TRBJ1-4; TRBD1 matches 8 bases. V gave up 3 bases and J gave up 2 bases; unmatched junction bases: 11. Germline CDR1 and CDR2: KGHSH and LQKENI. The CDR3 sequence is 18 residues long. The CDR3 sequence: CASSPSRTGRSTNEKLFF. CDR3 bases: TGTGCCAGCTCACCCTCCCGGACAGGGAGAAGTACTAATGAAAAACTGTTTTTT.

The CDR3 here is CASSKTSGSSYEQYF. In nucleotides, the CDR3 is TGTGCCAGCAGCAAGACTAGCGGGAGCTCCTACGAGCAGTACTTC. This chain connects TRBV5-8 to TRBJ2-7; TRBD2 matches at 12 bases. Per germline, CDR1 SGHTS and CDR2 YDEGEE. The CDR3 length is 15 residues. V trimming: 4 bases; J trimming: 0 bases; junction bases outside the gene matches: 2.

The rearrangement links TRBV15 to TRBJ2-7; TRBD1 agrees at 10 bases. The germline V gene encodes CDR1 LNHNV and CDR2 YYDKDF (reference sequence). The CDR3 extends over 15 amino acids. V shed 0 bases and J 5 bases; nucleotides not matched to a gene: 4. The CDR3 DNA sequence: TGTGCCACCAGCAGAGAGACAGGGGGCTTCAACGAGCAGTACTTC. Translation gives CATSRETGGFNEQYF.

CDR3 in DNA: TGTGCCAGCAGAAAGACAGGGGGATTCTCCTACGAGCAGTACTTC. Translating it yields CASRKTGGFSYEQYF. This rearrangement joins TRBV27 to TRBJ2-7; TRBD1 aligns across 9 bases. The V and J ends lost 6 bases and 0 bases, in that order; junction bases with no gene match: 6. The CDR3 loop spans 15 amino acids. Germline loops: CDR1 MNHEY, CDR2 SMNVEV (reference sequence).